The clone carrying this TCR beta chain was seen a few times. Its matching antigen is unknown. Germline V CDR1 and CDR2: MNHEY, SVGEGT. V lost 2 bases and J 8 bases, leaving 15 bases between the germline ends. This CDR3 is built from 14 residues. Libraries from naive CD8 cells were generated from roughly 18,000 to 920,000 sorted cells (with 10%, 30% or 50% RNA). Naive CD8 T cells were sorted as CD8+CD4-CCR7+CD45RA+. TCRdb reprocessed the PCR reads via MiXCR and lists one record per CDR3 protein. The sample contains approximately 320,000 distinct CDR3 sequences, roughly a quarter of which appear only once. This sample was taken from a study of molecular identifiers for immune sequencing clone quantification. Findings and limits, study-wide: Jurkat TCR RNA spiked in from one cell reportedly remained identifiable amid 850,000 to 1,000,000 naive cells.

Sequencing was performed on naive CD8+ T cells from blood, with Jurkat cell RNA spiked in. Subset described: FACS-sorted CD8+CD4-CCR7+CD45RA+ naive T cells. The origin of this receptor is a human donor in good health. Some libraries in this study had Jurkat cell RNA spiked in. The chain employs TRBV6-2 or TRBV6-3 and TRBJ1-1; tentatively, D is TRBD1 (6 bases). The CDR3 nucleotides read TGTGCCAGCAGTTACGCGAGCGGGACATCCGAAGCTTTCTTT. Protein: CASSYASGTSEAFF.